A single sample is the source of the 7 T cell receptor beta chains below, sequenced in a study of blood T cells in healthy people across ages. A J-beta primer mix and a sample-barcoded 5' primer were used in a second PCR of about 7 to 12 cycles. TCRdb re-called the 5' RACE reads through MiXCR, storing one row per CDR3 protein. Of approximately 690,000 distinct CDR3 sequences listed, around 54% are singletons. Sequences were obtained from blood. The receptors stem from a man between 60 and 75 years old in good health.

A few counts support this clonotype. This rearrangement joins TRBV3-1 to TRBJ2-7; 10 nucleotides agree with TRBD2. Germline V CDR1 and CDR2: LGHDT, YNNKEL (reference sequence). With V trimmed by 9 bases and J by 2 bases, 4 bases remained unmatched. The CDR3 has 13 residues. CDR3 in DNA: TGTGCCAGTGAAGCGGGGGGGACCTACGAGCAGTACTTC. Protein product: CASEAGGTYEQYF.

The V gene is TRBV12-3 or TRBV12-4, the J gene TRBJ2-7; D perhaps matches TRBD2 (6 bases). V was clipped by 3 bases and J by 5 bases, with 14 bases between them. This CDR3 is built from 14 residues. The CDR3 reads CASSLGRSINEQYF. The DNA of the CDR3 is TGTGCCAGCAGTTTGGGGAGGAGTATCAACGAGCAGTACTTC.

The chain carries TRBV4-1 and TRBJ1-5, with D perhaps TRBD1 (5 bases). The V end was cut by 4 bases, the J end by 2 bases, with 15 bases between. This CDR3 is built from 16 residues. The V gene's germline CDR1 is MGHRA and CDR2 YSYEKL. The CDR3: CASSPAGGYGNQPQHF. DNA for the CDR3: TGCGCCAGCAGCCCTGCGGGGGGGTACGGCAATCAGCCCCAGCATTTT.

The chain uses TRBV3-1 and TRBJ2-3; TRBD2 might be the D (6 bases). Trimming pared 2 bases from V and 6 bases from J, leaving 15 bases between. Germline-derived CDR1 and CDR2 are LGHDT and YNNKEL (reference sequence). CDR3 length: 15 residues. The CDR3 sequence: CASSQTSLAGDTQYF. DNA of the CDR3: TGTGCCAGCAGCCAAACGTCACTGGCGGGGGATACGCAGTATTTT.

Only a few counts were recorded for this clonotype. As DNA, the CDR3 is TGCGCCAGCAAGACTAGCGGGGGACACAATGAGCAGTACTTC. Its translation is CASKTSGGHNEQYF. The chain uses TRBV10-2 and TRBJ2-1, with 12 bases fitting TRBD2. The J call may be incorrect, as the DNA end agrees better with TRBJ2-7. The germline V gene has CDR1 WSHSY and CDR2 SAAADI. The CDR3 has 14 residues.

This clonotype was seen a handful of times. The gene calls are TRBV7-2 and TRBJ1-2; no firm D call. CDR3 length: 11 residues. Germline lookup yields CDR1 SGHTA and CDR2 FQGNSA. Trimming took 2 bases from V and 9 from J, leaving 7 bases between them. The CDR3 DNA sequence: TGTGCCAGCAGCTTATGGTCTAGCTACACCTTC. Its translation: CASSLWSSYTF.

This chain uses TRBV29-1 with TRBJ1-1; D unresolved. This CDR3 has 13 amino acids. Trimming took 4 bases from V and 1 from J, leaving 10 bases between them. Germline V gene sequence: CDR1 SQVTM, CDR2 ANQGSEA. The CDR3 loop reads CSVAARRNTEAFF. The CDR3 bases are TGCAGCGTTGCGGCCCGAAGGAACACTGAAGCTTTCTTT.